This T cell receptor beta chain came from a study of cytomegalovirus exposure and HLA in healthy donors. A word on this clone: What it recognizes is unknown.

Findings of the study overall: According to the study, roughly 160 TCR beta chains were cytomegalovirus-associated. In all likelihood, a cluster of highly shared sequence variants was a sequencing artifact.

The CDR3 runs to 15 residues. From germline, CDR1 is SGHTA and CDR2 FQGNSA. Trimming removed 3 bases from V and 2 bases from J, with 11 bases in between. This PCR relied on a set of 60 Vbeta primers and 13 Jbeta primers. Sequencing used immunoSEQ multiplex PCR; TCRdb keeps in-frame clones, though not all of them. Here the sample spans around 130,000 clones, 81% being singletons. The receptor was isolated from a woman aged 40 to 55 in good health and CMV-seropositive. The chain employs TRBV7-2 and TRBJ1-3, with TRBD1 as a possible D gene (5 bases). The sample was PBMCs. CDR3 residues: CASSFQGSAGNTIYF. The CDR3 DNA follows: TGTGCCAGCAGCTTTCAGGGATCGGCTGGAAACACCATATATTTT.